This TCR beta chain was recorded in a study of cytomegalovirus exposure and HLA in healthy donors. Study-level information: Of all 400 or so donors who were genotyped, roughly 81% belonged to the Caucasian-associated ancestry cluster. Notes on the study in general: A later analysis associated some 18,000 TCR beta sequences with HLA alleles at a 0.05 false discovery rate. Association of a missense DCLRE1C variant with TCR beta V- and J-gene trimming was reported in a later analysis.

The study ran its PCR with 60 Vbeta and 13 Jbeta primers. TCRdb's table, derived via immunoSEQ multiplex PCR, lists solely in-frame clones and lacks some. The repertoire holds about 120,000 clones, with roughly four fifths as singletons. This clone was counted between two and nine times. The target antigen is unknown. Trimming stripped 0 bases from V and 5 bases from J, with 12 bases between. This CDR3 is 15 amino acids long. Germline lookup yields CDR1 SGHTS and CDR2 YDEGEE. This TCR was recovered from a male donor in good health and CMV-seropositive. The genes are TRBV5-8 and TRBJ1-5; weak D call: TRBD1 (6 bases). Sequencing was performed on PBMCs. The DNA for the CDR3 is TGTGCCAGCAGCTTGGCCGTATCAGGGGATCAGCCCCAGCATTTT. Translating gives CASSLAVSGDQPQHF.